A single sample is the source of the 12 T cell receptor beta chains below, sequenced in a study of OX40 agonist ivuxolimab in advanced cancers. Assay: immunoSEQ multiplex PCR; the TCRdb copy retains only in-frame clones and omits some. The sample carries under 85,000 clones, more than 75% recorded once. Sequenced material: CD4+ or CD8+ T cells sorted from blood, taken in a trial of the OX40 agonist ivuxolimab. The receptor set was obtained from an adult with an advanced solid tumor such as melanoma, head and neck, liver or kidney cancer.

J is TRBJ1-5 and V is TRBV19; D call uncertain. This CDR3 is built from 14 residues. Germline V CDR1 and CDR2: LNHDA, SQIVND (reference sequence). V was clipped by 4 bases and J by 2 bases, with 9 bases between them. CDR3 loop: CASSKGMGNQPQHF. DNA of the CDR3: TGTGCCAGTAGTAAGGGAATGGGCAATCAGCCCCAGCATTTT. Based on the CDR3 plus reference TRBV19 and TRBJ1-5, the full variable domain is DGGITQSPKYLFRKEGQNVTLSCEQNLNHDAMYWYRQDPGQGLRLIYYSQIVNDFQKGDIAEGYSVSREKKESFPLTVTSAQKNPTAFYLCASSKGMGNQPQHFGDGTRLSIL.

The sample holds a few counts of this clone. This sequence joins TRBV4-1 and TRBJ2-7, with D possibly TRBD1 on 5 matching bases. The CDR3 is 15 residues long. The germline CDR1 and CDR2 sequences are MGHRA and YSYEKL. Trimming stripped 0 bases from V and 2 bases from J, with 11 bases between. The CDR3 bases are TGCGCCAGCAGCCAAGATCTCCAGGGCCCCTACGAGCAGTACTTC. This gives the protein CASSQDLQGPYEQYF.

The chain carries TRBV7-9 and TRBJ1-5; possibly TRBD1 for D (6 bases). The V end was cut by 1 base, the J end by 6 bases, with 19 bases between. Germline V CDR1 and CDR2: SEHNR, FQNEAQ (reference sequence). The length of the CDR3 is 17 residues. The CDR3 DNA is TGTGCCAGCAGCTTAGGTACCAGGGGACGGGACGGTCAGCCCCAGCATTTT. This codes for CASSLGTRGRDGQPQHF. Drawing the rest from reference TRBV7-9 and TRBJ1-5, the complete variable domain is DTGVSQNPRHKITKRGQNVTFRCDPISEHNRLYWYRQTLGQGPEFLTYFQNEAQLEKSRLLSDRFSAERPKGSFSTLEIQRTEQGDSAMYLCASSLGTRGRDGQPQHFGDGTRLSIL.

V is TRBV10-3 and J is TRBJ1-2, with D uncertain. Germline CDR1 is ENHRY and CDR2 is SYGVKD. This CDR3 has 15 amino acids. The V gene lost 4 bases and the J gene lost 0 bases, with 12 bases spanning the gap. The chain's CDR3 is CAISVAVRTNYGYTF. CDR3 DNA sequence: TGTGCCATCAGTGTGGCAGTGAGAACTAACTATGGCTACACCTTC.

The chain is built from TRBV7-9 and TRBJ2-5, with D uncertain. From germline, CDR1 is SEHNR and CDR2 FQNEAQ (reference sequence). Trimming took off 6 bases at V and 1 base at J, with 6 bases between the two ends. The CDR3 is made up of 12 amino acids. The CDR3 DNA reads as TGTGCCAGCAGTAGGGCCCAAGAGACCCAGTACTTC. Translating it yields CASSRAQETQYF.

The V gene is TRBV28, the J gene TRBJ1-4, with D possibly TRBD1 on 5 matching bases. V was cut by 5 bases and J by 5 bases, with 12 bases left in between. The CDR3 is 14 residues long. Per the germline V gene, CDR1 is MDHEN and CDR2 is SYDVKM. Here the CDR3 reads CASSRDRLNEKLFF. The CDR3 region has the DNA TGTGCCAGCAGTCGCGACAGACTAAATGAAAAACTGTTTTTT.

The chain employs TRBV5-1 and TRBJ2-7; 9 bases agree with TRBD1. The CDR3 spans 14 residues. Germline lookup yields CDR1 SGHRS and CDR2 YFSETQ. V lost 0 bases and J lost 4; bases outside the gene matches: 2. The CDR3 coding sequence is TGCGCCAGCAGCTTGGATGGGACAGGGTACGAGCAGTACTTC. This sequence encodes CASSLDGTGYEQYF.

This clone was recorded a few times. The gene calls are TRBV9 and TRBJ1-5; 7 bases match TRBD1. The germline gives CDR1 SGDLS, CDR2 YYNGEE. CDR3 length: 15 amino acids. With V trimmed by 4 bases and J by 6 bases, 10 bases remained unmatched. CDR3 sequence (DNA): TGTGCCAGCAGCCCGGGGACAGCCTTTGGTCAGCCCCAGCATTTT. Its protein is CASSPGTAFGQPQHF.

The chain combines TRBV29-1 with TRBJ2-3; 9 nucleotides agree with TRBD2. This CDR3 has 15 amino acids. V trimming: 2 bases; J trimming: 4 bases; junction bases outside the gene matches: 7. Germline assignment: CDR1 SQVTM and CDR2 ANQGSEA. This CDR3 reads CSVERGGRAADTQYF. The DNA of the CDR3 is TGCAGCGTTGAAAGAGGCGGGAGGGCCGCAGATACGCAGTATTTT.

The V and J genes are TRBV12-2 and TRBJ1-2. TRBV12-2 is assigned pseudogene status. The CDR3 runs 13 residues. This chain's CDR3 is CASRSRYCSGYTF. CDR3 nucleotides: TGTGCAAGTCGCTCCCGGTACTGTAGCGGCTACACCTTC.

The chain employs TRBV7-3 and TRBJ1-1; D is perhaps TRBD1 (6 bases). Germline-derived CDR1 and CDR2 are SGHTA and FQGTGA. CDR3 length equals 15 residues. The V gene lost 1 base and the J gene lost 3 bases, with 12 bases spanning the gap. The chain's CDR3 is CASSLIGGADTEAFF. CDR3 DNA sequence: TGTGCCAGCAGCTTAATAGGGGGGGCTGACACTGAAGCTTTCTTT.

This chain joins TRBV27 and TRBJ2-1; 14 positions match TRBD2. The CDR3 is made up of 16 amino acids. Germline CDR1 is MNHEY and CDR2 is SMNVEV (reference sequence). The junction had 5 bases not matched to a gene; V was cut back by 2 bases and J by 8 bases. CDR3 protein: CASSLGLAGGRDEQFF. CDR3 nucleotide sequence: TGTGCCAGCAGTTTAGGACTAGCGGGGGGCAGGGATGAGCAGTTCTTC.